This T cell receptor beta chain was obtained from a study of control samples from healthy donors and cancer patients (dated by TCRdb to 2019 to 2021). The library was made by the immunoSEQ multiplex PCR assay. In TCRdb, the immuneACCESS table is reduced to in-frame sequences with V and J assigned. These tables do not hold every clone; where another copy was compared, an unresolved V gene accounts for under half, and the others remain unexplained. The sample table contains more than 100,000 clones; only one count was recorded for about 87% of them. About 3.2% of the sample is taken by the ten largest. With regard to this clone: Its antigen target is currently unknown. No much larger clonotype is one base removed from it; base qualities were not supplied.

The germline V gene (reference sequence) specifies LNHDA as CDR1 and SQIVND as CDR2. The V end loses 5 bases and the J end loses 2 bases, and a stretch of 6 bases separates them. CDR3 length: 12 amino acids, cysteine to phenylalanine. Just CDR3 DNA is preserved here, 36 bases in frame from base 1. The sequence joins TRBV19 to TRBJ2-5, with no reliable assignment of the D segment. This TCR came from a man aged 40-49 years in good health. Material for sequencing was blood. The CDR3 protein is CASSVSQETQYF. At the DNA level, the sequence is TGTGCCAGTAGTGTCAGTCAAGAGACCCAGTACTTC.